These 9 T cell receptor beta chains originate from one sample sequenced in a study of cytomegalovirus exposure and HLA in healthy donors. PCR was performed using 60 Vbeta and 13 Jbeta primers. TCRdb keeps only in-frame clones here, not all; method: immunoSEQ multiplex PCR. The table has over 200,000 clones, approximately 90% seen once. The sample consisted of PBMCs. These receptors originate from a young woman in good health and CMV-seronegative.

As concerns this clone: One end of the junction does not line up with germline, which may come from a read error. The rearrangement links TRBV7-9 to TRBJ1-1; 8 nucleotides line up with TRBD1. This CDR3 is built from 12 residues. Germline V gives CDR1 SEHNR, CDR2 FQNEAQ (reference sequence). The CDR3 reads CSSSSQGAQAFF. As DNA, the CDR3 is TGTTCCAGCAGCTCCCAGGGGGCACAAGCTTTCTTT.

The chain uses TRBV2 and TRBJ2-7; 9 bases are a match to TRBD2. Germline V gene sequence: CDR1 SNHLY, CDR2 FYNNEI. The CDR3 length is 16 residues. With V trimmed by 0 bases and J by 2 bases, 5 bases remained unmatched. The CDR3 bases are TGTGCCAGCAGTGAAGCGCCACTAGCGGGCCCCTACGAGCAGTACTTC. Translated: CASSEAPLAGPYEQYF. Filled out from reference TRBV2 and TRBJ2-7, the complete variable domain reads EPEVTQTPSHQVTQMGQEVILRCVPISNHLYFYWYRQILGQKVEFLVSFYNNEISEKSEIFDDQFSVERPDGSNFTLKIRSTKLEDSAMYFCASSEAPLAGPYEQYFGPGTRLTVT.

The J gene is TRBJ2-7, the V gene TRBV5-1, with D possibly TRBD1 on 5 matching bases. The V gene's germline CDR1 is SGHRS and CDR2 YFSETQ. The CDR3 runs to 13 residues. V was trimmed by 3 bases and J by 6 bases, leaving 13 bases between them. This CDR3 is CASSSLRDLEQYF. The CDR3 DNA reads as TGCGCCAGCAGCTCCCTCAGGGATCTCGAGCAGTACTTC.

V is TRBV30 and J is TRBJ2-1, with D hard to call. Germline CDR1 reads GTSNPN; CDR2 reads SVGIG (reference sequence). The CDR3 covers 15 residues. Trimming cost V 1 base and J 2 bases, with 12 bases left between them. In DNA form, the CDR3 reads TGTGCCTGGAGTGAAGGCGGCGCTACCTACAATGAGCAGTTCTTC. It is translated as CAWSEGGATYNEQFF.

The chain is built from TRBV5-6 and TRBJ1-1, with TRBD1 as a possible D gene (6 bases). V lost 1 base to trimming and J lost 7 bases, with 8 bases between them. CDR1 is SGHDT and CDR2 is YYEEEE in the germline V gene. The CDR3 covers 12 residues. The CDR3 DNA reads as TGTGCCAGCAGCTTGCGAGGGGGTGAAGCTTTCTTT. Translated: CASSLRGGEAFF.

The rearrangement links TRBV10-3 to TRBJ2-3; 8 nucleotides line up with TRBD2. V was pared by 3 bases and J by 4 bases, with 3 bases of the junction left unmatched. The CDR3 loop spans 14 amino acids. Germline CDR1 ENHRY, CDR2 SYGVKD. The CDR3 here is CAISDPTSADTQYF. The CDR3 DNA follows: TGTGCCATCAGTGACCCGACTAGCGCAGATACGCAGTATTTT.

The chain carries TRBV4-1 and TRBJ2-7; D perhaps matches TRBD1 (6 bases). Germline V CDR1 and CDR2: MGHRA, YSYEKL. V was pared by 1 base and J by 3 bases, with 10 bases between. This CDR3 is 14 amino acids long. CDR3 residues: CASSQVQGFYEQYF. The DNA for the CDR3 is TGCGCCAGCAGCCAAGTTCAGGGGTTCTACGAGCAGTACTTC.

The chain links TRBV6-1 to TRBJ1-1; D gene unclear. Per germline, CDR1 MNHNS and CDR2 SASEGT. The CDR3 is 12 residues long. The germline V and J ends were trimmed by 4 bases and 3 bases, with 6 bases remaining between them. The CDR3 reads CASSGSDTEAFF. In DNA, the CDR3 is TGTGCCAGCAGTGGGTCGGACACTGAAGCTTTCTTT.

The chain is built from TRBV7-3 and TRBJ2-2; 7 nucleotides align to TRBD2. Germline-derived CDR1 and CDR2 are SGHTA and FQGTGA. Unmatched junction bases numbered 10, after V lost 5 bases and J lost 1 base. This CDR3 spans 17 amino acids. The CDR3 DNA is TGTGCCAGCAGCACCACTCTAGCGGCCGGGAACACCGGGGAGCTGTTTTTT. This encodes CASSTTLAAGNTGELFF.